These T cell receptor beta chains were read from a single sample in a study of cytomegalovirus exposure and HLA in healthy donors. Clones were read by immunoSEQ multiplex PCR, and TCRdb kept only the in-frame ones, dropping some. The table lists under 150,000 clones, roughly 78% of them singletons, with around 5.8% in the top ten. Sequenced sample: PBMCs. These receptors were collected from a middle-aged woman in good health and CMV-seronegative. CDR3s include the opening cysteine and the closing phenylalanine or tryptophan. Fields, in order: J gene, CDR3 length, V gene, D gene, clone size, CDR3 DNA, CDR3 protein. D genes are given only for firm matches. Only some rows state a clone size, as once, few, many or a class for expanded clones.

>TRBJ1-4|15|TRBV7-9|-|-
TGTTCCAGCAGCTTGGGGAGAGCCACTAATGAAAAACTGTTTTTT
CSSSLGRATNEKLFF
>TRBJ1-1|15|TRBV7-9|-|-
TGTGCCAGCAGCTTAGCTGGGGGAGGGGTCCCTGAAGCTTTCTTT
CASSLAGGGVPEAFF
>TRBJ2-7|17|TRBV4-1|TRBD2|-
TGCGCCAGCAGCCAACTTTGGACTAGCGGGCCCTCTTCCGAGCAGTACTTC
CASSQLWTSGPSSEQYF
>TRBJ1-2|16|TRBV27|TRBD1|-
TGTGCCAGCAGCCCCCCTCTTGTGACAGGGATGGGTGGCTACACCTTC
CASSPPLVTGMGGYTF
>TRBJ2-7|14|TRBV14|-|-
TGTGCCAGCAGCCAAGGGTCCTATGCGGGCCAGCAGTACTTC
CASSQGSYAGQQYF
>TRBJ2-7|14|TRBV5-1|-|-
TGCGCCAGCAGCGCCATGGGTGGGCCCCTGGAGCAGTACTTC
CASSAMGGPLEQYF
>TRBJ2-1|15|TRBV11-2|-|-
TGTGCCAGCAGCCCCCGGGGGACCTCCTACAATGAGCAGTTCTTC
CASSPRGTSYNEQFF
>TRBJ2-5|13|TRBV7-3|TRBD2|-
TGTGCCAGCAGCTTAGCGGGAGGGGAGACCCAGTACTTC
CASSLAGGETQYF
>TRBJ2-6|17|TRBV18|-|-
TGTGCCAGCCGCGTAACACAGGGTCGCTCTGGGGCCAACGGCCTGACTTTC
CASRVTQGRSGANGLTF
>TRBJ2-1|19|TRBV21-1|-|-
TGTGCCAGCAGCATCCAAGGGGCCCCGGGACTAGCGGGAGTGGATGAGCAGTTCTTC
CASSIQGAPGLAGVDEQFF
>TRBJ2-7|14|TRBV7-8|-|-
TGTGCCAGCAGCTTTGGAGGGAGTGGGTACGAGCAGTACTTC
CASSFGGSGYEQYF
>TRBJ2-1|15|TRBV7-9|TRBD1|-
TGTGCCAGCAGCGCCACCTGGGACAGTTACAATGAGCAGTTCTTC
CASSATWDSYNEQFF
>TRBJ2-7|22|TRBV19|TRBD1|-
TGTGCCAGTAGTATAAGTTCTATCAAGGGGACAGGTCCCCCCGCGATAATCTACGAGCAGTACTTC
CASSISSIKGTGPPAIIYEQYF
>TRBJ2-1|13|TRBV4-1|-|-
TGCGCCAGCAGCGGGGGCATATACAATGAGCAGTTCTTC
CASSGGIYNEQFF
>TRBJ1-2|13|TRBV19|TRBD1|once
TGTGCCAGTAGTAACCGGACAGGTTATGGCTACACCTTC
CASSNRTGYGYTF
>TRBJ2-1|16|TRBV5-4|TRBD2|-
TGTGCCAGCAGCTTGGCCACAGCGGGGTCCTACAATGAGCAGTTCTTC
CASSLATAGSYNEQFF
>TRBJ1-3|14|TRBV27|-|-
TGTGCCAGCAGCCACGGCGTAGCCGGAAACACCATATATTTT
CASSHGVAGNTIYF
>TRBJ1-5|13|TRBV19|-|few
TGTGCCAGTTCCTCGGTTCTCGGTCAGCCCCAGCATTTT
CASSSVLGQPQHF
>TRBJ1-4|15|TRBV6-5|-|few
TGTGCCAGCAGTTACCCCCCTGGTAGTAATGAAAAACTGTTTTTT
CASSYPPGSNEKLFF
>TRBJ1-5|17|TRBV7-2|-|-
TGTGCCAGCAGCCCAGGGGAGAGGACCTATAGCAATCAGCCCCAGCATTTT
CASSPGERTYSNQPQHF
>TRBJ2-5|15|TRBV11-2|TRBD1|-
TGTGCCAGCAGCTTAGTCGGATCAGGGGGAGAGACCCAGTACTTC
CASSLVGSGGETQYF
>TRBJ1-2|14|TRBV6-5|TRBD1|-
TGTGCCAGCAGCAGGGACAGGGGAAACTATGGCTACACCTTC
CASSRDRGNYGYTF
>TRBJ2-3|14|TRBV18|-|-
TGTGCCAGCTCACCACCAATGAAGCGTGATACGCAGTATTTT
CASSPPMKRDTQYF
>TRBJ2-1|12|TRBV11-2|-|-
TGTGCCAGTGGGGGGGCGCGGGATGAGCAGTTCTTC
CASGGARDEQFF
>TRBJ1-1|12|TRBV7-2|-|-
TGTGCCAGCAGCTCCCAGGTCGCTGAAGCTTTCTTT
CASSSQVAEAFF
>TRBJ1-5|15|TRBV5-6|-|-
TGTGCCAGCAGCAAGGGACATTCTAGCAATCAGCCCCAGCATTTT
CASSKGHSSNQPQHF
>TRBJ2-3|15|TRBV27|-|-
TGTGCCAGCAGTACTGCGGGACTGTACACAGATACGCAGTATTTT
CASSTAGLYTDTQYF
>TRBJ2-5|15|TRBV5-1|-|-
TGCGCCAGCAGCCCACAGGGTACCTCTCAAGAGACCCAGTACTTC
CASSPQGTSQETQYF
>TRBJ1-1|11|TRBV10-3|-|-
TGTGCCATCAGTACTAACACTGAAGCTTTCTTT
CAISTNTEAFF
>TRBJ1-4|13|TRBV21-1|-|-
TGTGCCAGCCCGGGGGACGAAGTGGAAAAACTGTTTTTT
CASPGDEVEKLFF
>TRBJ1-2|15|TRBV4-2|TRBD1|-
TGTGCCAGCAGCCAAGAGGGACAGGGCTTCTATGGCTACACCTTC
CASSQEGQGFYGYTF
>TRBJ1-5|14|TRBV10-3|TRBD1|-
TGTGCCATCAGGGACAGGGGGGGTAATCAGCCCCAGCATTTT
CAIRDRGGNQPQHF
>TRBJ2-6|15|TRBV9|-|-
TGTGCCAGCAGCGTAAGGGGGTCTGGGGCCAACGTCCTGACTTTC
CASSVRGSGANVLTF
>TRBJ1-2|12|TRBV4-2|-|-
TGTGCCAGCAGCCAGGCCAGGCGAGGCTACACCTTC
CASSQARRGYTF
>TRBJ2-3|13|TRBV9|-|-
TGTGCCAGCAGCGCAACTAGCACAGATACGCAGTATTTT
CASSATSTDTQYF